The present entry profiles one TCR beta chain with its context. The record originates from a study of blood T cell repertoires in COVID-19. Assay: immunoSEQ multiplex PCR; the TCRdb copy retains only in-frame clones and omits some. This table has over 100,000 clones, around 80% appearing once. V shed 2 bases and J shed 2 bases, with 13 bases lying between them. This CDR3 contains 15 residues. Germline V gene lookup returns CDR1 SGHTA and CDR2 FQGTGA. The receptor was derived from a woman over 75 with active or convalescent COVID-19. V gene TRBV7-3 combines with J gene TRBJ2-7; possibly TRBD1 for D (6 bases). The sample was peripheral blood. As DNA, the CDR3 is TGTGCCAGCAGCTTAGGTCCGGACAGAGCCTACGAGCAGTACTTC. This translates into CASSLGPDRAYEQYF.